Listed below are T cell receptor beta chains from one sample, sequenced in a study of blood T cell repertoires in COVID-19. Generated by immunoSEQ multiplex PCR, the TCRdb table keeps only in-frame clones and is missing some. The table has 490,000 or so clones, roughly 88% seen once; the top ten hold roughly 1.9%. The sequencing sample was made of PBMCs or T cells enriched from blood (not recorded which). These receptors were taken from a woman in her forties who had recovered from COVID-19. The CDR3 runs from the conserved cysteine through the conserved F or W. The order of the fields is J gene, D gene, V gene, clone size, CDR3 DNA, CDR3 protein. The D gene is left open where the match is weak. Not every row has a clone size; where given, it reads once, few, many or a size class.

TRBJ2-1 | NA | TRBV27 | NA | TGTGCCAGCAGTTTAATCGTTGGGGGGGCGACGGGCAATGAGCAGTTCTTC | CASSLIVGGATGNEQFF
TRBJ2-1 | TRBD1 | TRBV25-1 | NA | TGTGCCAGCAATAACCCACAGGGGGACAATGAGCAGTTCTTC | CASNNPQGDNEQFF
TRBJ2-5 | TRBD2 | TRBV5-1 | NA | TGCGCCAGCAGCCAGACTAGCGGGGGGGAAGAGACCCAGTACTTC | CASSQTSGGEETQYF
TRBJ2-3 | NA | TRBV28 | NA | TGTGCCAGCAGTATAGTGGATACGCAGTATTTT | CASSIVDTQYF
TRBJ2-3 | TRBD2 | TRBV24-1 | NA | TGTGCCACCAGTCAGGGAGGGCCAGGAGATACGCAGTATTTT | CATSQGGPGDTQYF
TRBJ1-3 | NA | TRBV3-1/TRBV3-2 | once | TGTGCCAGCAGCCAAGACTACAGCTCTGGAAACACCATATATTTT | CASSQDYSSGNTIYF
TRBJ1-1 | NA | TRBV6-5 | NA | TGTGCCAGCAGCACCCGGAGGAACACTGAAGCTTTCTTT | CASSTRRNTEAFF
TRBJ1-3 | TRBD1 | TRBV6-1 | NA | TGTGCCAGCAGTGGCAACCCCGGGACAGTCTCTGGAAACACCATATATTTT | CASSGNPGTVSGNTIYF
TRBJ2-5 | TRBD2 | TRBV7-9 | NA | TGTGCCAGCAGCTTAAGTCTAGCGGGAGGAGAGACCCAGTACTTC | CASSLSLAGGETQYF
TRBJ1-1 | TRBD1 | TRBV6-2/TRBV6-3 | few | TGTGCCAGCAGTTCCGGGACAGGGGGCCGGTACACTGAAGCTTTCTTT | CASSSGTGGRYTEAFF
TRBJ2-2 | NA | TRBV5-1 | once | TGCGCCAGCAGTTCAGGGGGGCAGAACACCGGGGAGCTGTTTTTT | CASSSGGQNTGELFF
TRBJ2-6 | NA | TRBV7-2 | NA | TGTGCCAGCATCGTTCAGGTACTCTCTGGGGCCAACGTCCTGACTTTC | CASIVQVLSGANVLTF
TRBJ2-7 | NA | TRBV11-2 | NA | TGTGCCAGCAGCTTACCTCGCGGGGCGGTCTCCTACGAGCAGTACTTC | CASSLPRGAVSYEQYF
TRBJ2-1 | TRBD1 | TRBV18 | NA | TGTGCCAGCTCACGACCCGGGACAGGGCGGGATGAGCAGTTCTTC | CASSRPGTGRDEQFF
TRBJ1-3 | NA | TRBV5-1 | once | TGCGCCAGCAGCCCAGACATACAGAGCTCTGGAAACACCATATATTTT | CASSPDIQSSGNTIYF
TRBJ2-1 | TRBD2 | TRBV11-3 | NA | TGTGCCAGCAGCTTAGATAGCGGGATCAACGATTTCTACAATGAGCAGTTCTTC | CASSLDSGINDFYNEQFF
TRBJ1-3 | TRBD1 | TRBV27 | NA | TGTGCCAGCAGTTCTGGGACAGGGTTCTCTGGAAACACCATATATTTT | CASSSGTGFSGNTIYF
TRBJ1-1 | NA | TRBV9 | NA | TGTGCCAGCAGCCCAGGACAGTCTTCAGGGGCTTTCTTT | CASSPGQSSGAFF
TRBJ1-4 | NA | TRBV29-1 | once | TGCAGCGTTATGACACATACTAATGAAAAACTGTTTTTT | CSVMTHTNEKLFF
TRBJ1-5 | NA | TRBV10-3 | NA | TGTGCCATCAGTCTGAGTAGCGATCAGCCCCAGCATTTT | CAISLSSDQPQHF
TRBJ2-1 | TRBD2 | TRBV6-6 | NA | TGTGCCAGCAATAAACAGGGACTAGCACCCGGGGAGCAGTTCTTC | CASNKQGLAPGEQFF
TRBJ1-4 | NA | TRBV3-1/TRBV3-2 | NA | TGTGCCAGCAGCCAAACGCCGGCAACTAATGAAAAACTGTTTTTT | CASSQTPATNEKLFF
TRBJ1-1 | NA | TRBV2 | NA | TGTGCCAGCAGCGGAATCCAGGGGAACACTGAAGCTTTCTTT | CASSGIQGNTEAFF
TRBJ2-7 | NA | TRBV19 | few | TGTGCCAGTACCCTTAGCCTCTACGAGCAGTACTTC | CASTLSLYEQYF
TRBJ2-5 | TRBD2 | TRBV11-2 | NA | TGTGCCAGCACCCGTAGCGGGGGGAGAGAGACCCAGTACTTC | CASTRSGGRETQYF
TRBJ2-7 | NA | TRBV7-8 | NA | TGTGCCAGCAGCTTAGTACAGTCTTACGAGCAGTACTTC | CASSLVQSYEQYF
TRBJ2-1 | TRBD2 | TRBV6-4 | NA | TGTGCCAGCAGCTACACTAGCGGGAGATCGGTCAATGAGCAGTTCTTC | CASSYTSGRSVNEQFF
TRBJ2-1 | NA | TRBV4-1 | NA | TGCGCCAGCAGCCTGGGGGGACTCAATGAGCAGTTCTTC | CASSLGGLNEQFF
TRBJ1-2 | TRBD1 | TRBV27 | once | TGTGCCAGCATCCCGAGGGCAGGGGGGAACTATGGCTACACCTTC | CASIPRAGGNYGYTF
TRBJ2-1 | NA | TRBV10-3 | NA | TGTGCCATCAGTGACGGCAACCCGGGGCAGTTCTTC | CAISDGNPGQFF
TRBJ2-3 | TRBD2 | TRBV5-1 | NA | TGCGCCAGCAGGGCCTCGGGACTAGCAGGTACAGATACGCAGTATTTT | CASRASGLAGTDTQYF
TRBJ1-5 | NA | TRBV27 | NA | TGTGCCAGCAGTTCCTCTAGTACCTTATGGAATCAGCCCCAGCATTTT | CASSSSSTLWNQPQHF
TRBJ1-1 | NA | TRBV5-1 | NA | TGCGCCAGCAGCTTGGGCAGCGGTGGGCCTGAAGCTTTCTTT | CASSLGSGGPEAFF
TRBJ2-1 | TRBD1 | TRBV4-1 | NA | TGCGCCAGCAGCCAAGGAAGGACAGGGGGGGAGCAGTTCTTC | CASSQGRTGGEQFF
TRBJ2-5 | TRBD1 | TRBV5-5 | NA | TGTGCCAGCAGCGCGCTAGGACAGGGGCTGGGAGAGACCCAGTACTTC | CASSALGQGLGETQYF
TRBJ2-7 | TRBD1 | TRBV27 | few | TGTGCCAGCAGTTTTAGGGGGACAGGACTCTACGAGCAGTACTTC | CASSFRGTGLYEQYF
TRBJ2-7 | TRBD1 | TRBV2 | NA | TGTGCCAGCGGGGACAGGGGGACCTACGAGCAGTACTTC | CASGDRGTYEQYF
TRBJ1-5 | NA | TRBV7-9 | few | TGTGCCAGCAGCTTCAGAACAGTCAATCAGCCCCAGCATTTT | CASSFRTVNQPQHF
TRBJ2-3 | TRBD2 | TRBV4-1 | NA | TGCGCCAGCAGCCCCGGACTAGCGCGCACAGATACGCAGTATTTT | CASSPGLARTDTQYF
TRBJ1-2 | TRBD1 | TRBV5-1 | once | TGCGCCAGCAGCCTAACTCCGGGACAGGGGGGATCTGGCTACACCTTC | CASSLTPGQGGSGYTF
TRBJ1-2 | NA | TRBV6-2/TRBV6-3 | NA | TGTGCCAGCAGCCCAACTGTTGAGGGCTACACCTTC | CASSPTVEGYTF
TRBJ2-7 | NA | TRBV3-1/TRBV3-2 | NA | TGTGCCAGCAGCCAGGCGGCTGGGGTTTGGGGCGCCGAGCAGTACTTC | CASSQAAGVWGAEQYF
TRBJ1-1 | NA | TRBV29-1 | once | TGCAGCGTCGCAGGACAGCTGAACACTGAAGCTTTCTTT | CSVAGQLNTEAFF
TRBJ2-1 | TRBD2 | TRBV9 | NA | TGTGCCAGCAGCGCTACTAGCGGGAGGGCCAGGGAGCAGTTCTTC | CASSATSGRAREQFF
TRBJ1-5 | NA | TRBV5-1 | NA | TGCGCCAGCAGCTTGGAGGGGTCAGATCAGCCCCAGCATTTT | CASSLEGSDQPQHF
TRBJ1-5 | TRBD1 | TRBV7-2 | NA | TGTGCCAGCAGCCGGACAGGGGAATATAGCAATCAGCCCCAGCATTTT | CASSRTGEYSNQPQHF
TRBJ2-7 | TRBD2 | TRBV23-1 | NA | TGCGCCAGCAGTCACGGGCGGGAGCCGAAGTACGAGCAGTACTTC | CASSHGREPKYEQYF
TRBJ1-6 | TRBD1 | TRBV2 | NA | TGTGCCAGCAGGCCTCCCGGGACAGCCCGGCGGTCACCCCTCCACTTT | CASRPPGTARRSPLHF
TRBJ2-1 | NA | TRBV19 | NA | TGTGCCAGTATGAGGGTCTTTCATGGGGATGAGCAGTTCTTC | CASMRVFHGDEQFF
TRBJ2-7 | NA | TRBV29-1 | NA | TGCAGCGTTGAAGTCTATGGCAGGACACCCTACGAGCAGTACTTC | CSVEVYGRTPYEQYF
TRBJ2-7 | TRBD1 | TRBV4-3 | NA | TGCGCCAGCAGCCAAGATCTCAATAAGGGGGCTTCCTACGAGCAGTACTTC | CASSQDLNKGASYEQYF
TRBJ2-1 | TRBD2 | TRBV10-3 | once | TGTGCCATCAGTGGGACTAGCGGATACAATGAGCAGTTCTTC | CAISGTSGYNEQFF
TRBJ1-2 | NA | TRBV9 | NA | TGTGCCAGCAGCGAGACAATTAACTATGGCTACACCTTC | CASSETINYGYTF